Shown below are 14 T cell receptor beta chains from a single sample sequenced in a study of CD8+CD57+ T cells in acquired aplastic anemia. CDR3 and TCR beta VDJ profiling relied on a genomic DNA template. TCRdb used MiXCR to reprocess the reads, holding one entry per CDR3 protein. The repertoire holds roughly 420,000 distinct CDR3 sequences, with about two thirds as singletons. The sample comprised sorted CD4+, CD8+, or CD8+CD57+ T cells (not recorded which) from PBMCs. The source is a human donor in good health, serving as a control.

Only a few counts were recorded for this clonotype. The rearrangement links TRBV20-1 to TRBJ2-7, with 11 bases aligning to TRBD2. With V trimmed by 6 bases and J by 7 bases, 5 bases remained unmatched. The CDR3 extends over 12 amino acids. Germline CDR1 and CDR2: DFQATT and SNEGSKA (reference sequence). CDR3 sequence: CSAQRLAGEQYF. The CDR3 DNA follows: TGCAGTGCCCAGAGACTAGCGGGGGAGCAGTACTTC.

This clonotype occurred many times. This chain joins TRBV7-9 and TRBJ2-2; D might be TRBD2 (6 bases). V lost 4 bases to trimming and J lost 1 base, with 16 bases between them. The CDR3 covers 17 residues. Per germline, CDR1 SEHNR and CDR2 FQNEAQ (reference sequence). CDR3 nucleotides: TGTGCCAGCAGCTCTCCCTCCGGGGGTGGGAACACCGGGGAGCTGTTTTTT. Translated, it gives CASSSPSGGGNTGELFF.

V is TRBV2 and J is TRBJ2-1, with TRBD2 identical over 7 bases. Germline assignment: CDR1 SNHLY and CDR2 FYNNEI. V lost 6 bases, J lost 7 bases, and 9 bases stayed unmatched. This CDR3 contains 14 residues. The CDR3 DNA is TGTGCCAGCAGGGAAAAAAGGGGAGGGAATGAGCAGTTCTTC. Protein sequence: CASREKRGGNEQFF.

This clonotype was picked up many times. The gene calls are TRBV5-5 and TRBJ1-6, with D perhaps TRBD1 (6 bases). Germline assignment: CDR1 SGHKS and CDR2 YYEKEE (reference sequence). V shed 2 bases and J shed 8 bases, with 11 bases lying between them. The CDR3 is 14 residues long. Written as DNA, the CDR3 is TGTGCCAGCAGCTTAATGGGGGCTGATTCACCCCTCCACTTT. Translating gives CASSLMGADSPLHF.

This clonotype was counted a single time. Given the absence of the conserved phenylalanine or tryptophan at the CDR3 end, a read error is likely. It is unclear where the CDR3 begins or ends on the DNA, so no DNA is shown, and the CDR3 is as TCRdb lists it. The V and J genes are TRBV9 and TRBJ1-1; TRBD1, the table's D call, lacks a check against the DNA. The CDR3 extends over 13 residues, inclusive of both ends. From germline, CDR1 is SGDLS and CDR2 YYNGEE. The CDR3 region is CASSLEARGNNQL.

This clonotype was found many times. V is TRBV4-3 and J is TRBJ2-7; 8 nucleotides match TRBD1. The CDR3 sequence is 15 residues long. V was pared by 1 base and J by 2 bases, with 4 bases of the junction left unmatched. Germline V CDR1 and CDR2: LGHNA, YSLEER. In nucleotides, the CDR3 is TGCGCCAGCAGCCAAGTCGCCAGGGGGCCCTACGAGCAGTACTTC. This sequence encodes CASSQVARGPYEQYF.

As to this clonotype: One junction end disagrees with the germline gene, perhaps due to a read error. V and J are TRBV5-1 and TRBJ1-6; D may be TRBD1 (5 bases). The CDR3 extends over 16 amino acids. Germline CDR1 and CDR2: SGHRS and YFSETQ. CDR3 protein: CASSTPTASTNSPLHF. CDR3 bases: TGTGCCAGCAGCACCCCGACAGCATCTACGAATTCACCCCTCCACTTT.

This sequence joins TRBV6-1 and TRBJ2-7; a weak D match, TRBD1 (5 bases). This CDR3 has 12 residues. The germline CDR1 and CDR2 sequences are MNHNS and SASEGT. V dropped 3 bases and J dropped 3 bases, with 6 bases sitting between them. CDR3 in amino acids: CASSDRDYEQYV. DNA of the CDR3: TGTGCCAGCAGTGACAGGGACTACGAGCAGTACGTC.

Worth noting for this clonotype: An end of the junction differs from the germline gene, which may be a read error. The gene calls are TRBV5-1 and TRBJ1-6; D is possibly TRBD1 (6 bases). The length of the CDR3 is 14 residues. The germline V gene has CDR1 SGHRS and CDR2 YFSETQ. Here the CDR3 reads CASSSAGVWNFVPF. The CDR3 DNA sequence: TGCGCCAGCAGCAGTGCAGGGGTGTGGAATTTTGTCCCCTTT.

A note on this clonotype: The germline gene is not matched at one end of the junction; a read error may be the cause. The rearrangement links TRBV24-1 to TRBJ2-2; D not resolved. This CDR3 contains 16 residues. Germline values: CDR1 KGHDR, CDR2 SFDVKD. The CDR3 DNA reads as TGTGCCACCAGTGGGGGAAAGCACCGCGTTACCAGCCCGCCACTTTTT. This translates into CATSGGKHRVTSPPLF.

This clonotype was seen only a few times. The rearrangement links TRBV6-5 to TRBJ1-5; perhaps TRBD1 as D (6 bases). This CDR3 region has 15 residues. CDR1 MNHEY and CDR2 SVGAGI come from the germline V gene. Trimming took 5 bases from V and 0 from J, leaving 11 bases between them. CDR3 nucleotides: TGTGCCAGCAGTGAGGGGGGGGCTAGCAATCAGCCCCAGCATTTT. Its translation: CASSEGGASNQPQHF.

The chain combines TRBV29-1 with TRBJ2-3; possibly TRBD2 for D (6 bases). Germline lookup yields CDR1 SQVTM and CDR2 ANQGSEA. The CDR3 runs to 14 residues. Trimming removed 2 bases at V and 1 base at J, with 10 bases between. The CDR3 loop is CSVESGDGTDTQYF. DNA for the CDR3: TGCAGCGTTGAATCGGGGGACGGCACAGATACGCAGTATTTT.

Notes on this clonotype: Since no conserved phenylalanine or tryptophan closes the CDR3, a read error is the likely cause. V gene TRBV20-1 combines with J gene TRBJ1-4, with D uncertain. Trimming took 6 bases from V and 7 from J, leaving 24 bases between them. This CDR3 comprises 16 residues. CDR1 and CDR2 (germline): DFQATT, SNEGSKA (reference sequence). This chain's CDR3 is CSASPSGGFEGEKLFP. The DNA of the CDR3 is TGCAGTGCCTCCCCCTCCGGTGGCTTCGAAGGTGAAAAACTGTTTCCT.

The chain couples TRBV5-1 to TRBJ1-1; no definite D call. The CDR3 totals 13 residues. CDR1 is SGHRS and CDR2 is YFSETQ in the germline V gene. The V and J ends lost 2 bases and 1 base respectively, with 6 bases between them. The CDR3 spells CASSFYQNTEAFF. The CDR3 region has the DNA TGCGCCAGCAGCTTTTATCAGAACACTGAAGCTTTCTTT.